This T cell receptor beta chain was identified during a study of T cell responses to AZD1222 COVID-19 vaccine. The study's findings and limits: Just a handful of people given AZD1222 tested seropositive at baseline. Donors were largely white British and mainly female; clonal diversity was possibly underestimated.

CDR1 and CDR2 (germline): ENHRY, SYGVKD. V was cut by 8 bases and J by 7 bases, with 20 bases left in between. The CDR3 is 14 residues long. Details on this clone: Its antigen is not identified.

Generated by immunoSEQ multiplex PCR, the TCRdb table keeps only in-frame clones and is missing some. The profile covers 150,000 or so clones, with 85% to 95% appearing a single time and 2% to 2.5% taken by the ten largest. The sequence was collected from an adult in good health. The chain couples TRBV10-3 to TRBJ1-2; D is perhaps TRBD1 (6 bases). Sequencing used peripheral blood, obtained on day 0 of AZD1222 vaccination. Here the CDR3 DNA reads TGTGCCATCGGTCGGGGGGGGGCCTCCCGTGGCTACACCTTC. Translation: CAIGRGGASRGYTF.